The T cell receptor beta chain described here comes from a study of shared clonotypes between healthy human individuals (dated by TCRdb to 2018 to 2020). With respect to the entire study: Three men and two women, aged 18 to 49 years, made up the cohort. For each donor, three plates each were used for CD4 naive and CD4 memory, two plates were used for CD8 naive, and one plate was used for CD8 memory. To estimate repertoire size and how much clonotypes are shared between individuals, the study performed deep sequencing of blood TCR repertoires from about five healthy adults. To increase sequencing depth and limit assay-specific biases, TCR repertoire library preparation and sequencing were carried out by different laboratories using diverse techniques. Per donor, leukapheresis produced somewhere between about 0.85 and 9.5 billion PBMCs.

The donors were healthy, HIV-negative adults with no recently reported acute infections or vaccinations. Every donor was a Caucasian adult residing in Nashville, Tennessee, USA. CD4+ T cells were enriched through magnetic negative selection, after which naive cells were positively selected on CD45RA and the remaining negative fraction served as the memory subset. Blood was obtained by leukapheresis, after which PBMCs were separated by Ficoll-Histopaque density gradient centrifugation and cryopreserved in liquid nitrogen vapor phase. Analytical flow cytometry was used to check the purity and quantity of each magnetically sorted T cell population. Each sorted fraction had its genomic DNA isolated and then quantified by UV absorbance on a Nanodrop 2000c. The paper as a whole reports these results and caveats: Larger estimated clonotype richness was generally found for naive subsets than for memory subsets. Compared with non-shared clonotypes, the clonotypes found in all four sorted-subset donors had higher generation probabilities. Pairwise subsampling led to the expectation that sequencing depth would affect the degree of clonotype sharing among donors. Even with the large sequencing depth, rarefaction of the sorted-subset datasets indicated that sequencing was incomplete. Sampling was limited to blood, and TCR repertoires in tissue likely differ from TCR repertoires in blood. Because the study included only a small number of donors, the genetic and exposure-history diversity represented was limited. Sharing across several donors was observed for approximately 5% of naive CD4, over 3% of naive CD8, roughly 2.4% of memory CD4, and roughly 0.43% of memory CD8 clonotypes.

As for this clone: Its antigen target is currently unknown. Base qualities are missing; no much larger clone stands one base away.

Using the deep immunoSEQ assay, TCR CDR3 regions were amplified from genomic DNA by multiplex PCR. Genomic DNA extracted from each cell subset was distributed evenly over all wells of several immunoSEQ 96-well plates, and each plate served as one replicate. For sorted subsets, each replicate PCR was loaded with 200 ng genomic DNA, equivalent to some 31,000 T cell genomes. Purified libraries were measured with a Qubit 3.0 fluorometer, size-checked on a Bioanalyzer 2100, and measured again with the KAPA Library Quantification kit. Each immunoSEQ 96-well plate was sequenced on its own single-read 150-cycle Illumina NextSeq 550 flow cell. From the authors' description of their analysis: Because the immunoSEQ output held only junctional sequences and lacked quality scores, the filtering could not match the filtering applied to full-length reads. To assign V/J genes and CDR3, sequences were annotated using PyIR, a Python wrapper for IgBLAST v1.9, with IMGT germline references. Reads with weak V/J assignments (E-value above 1e-6), missing CDR3, stop codons, out-of-frame junctions, or ambiguous translated residues were removed. V3J clonotypes were defined as sequences sharing an identical inferred V gene, J gene, and CDR3 amino acid sequence. The percentage overlap between two repertoires was calculated by dividing the number of shared unique clonotypes by the size of the smaller repertoire. Richness of each repertoire was evaluated using RTK rarefaction, the Chao1 estimator, and Recon v2.1 estimates of unobserved clonotypes. Generation probabilities were computed with OLGA for all TCRbeta clonotypes obtained by the gDNA method from four donors. The immuneACCESS repertoire file appears here via TCRdb, limited to in-frame rearrangements. These files lack a portion of the clones; in checked studies, under half of the deficit traces to unresolved V genes, and the cause of the others is not known. V, J and clone size reflect that table, while D and trimming were determined from the DNA. Counted in this sample were about 1.5 million clones; 95% to 99% of them appeared once. About 0.42% of the sample rests with the top ten.

The material sequenced was naive CD4+ T cells sorted from blood. Per the publication, the cell subset or site label means: CD45RA+ positively selected. The source is a man aged 25-40 years in good health.

The CDR3 sequence is CASSPNRTSGTGYEQYF. The DNA sequence is given as TGTGCCAGCTCACCAAACAGGACTAGCGGGACGGGCTACGAGCAGTACTTC. The sequence links TRBV18 to TRBJ2-7, with 12 junctional bases fitting TRBD2. CDR1 and CDR2 were assigned from the germline V gene as KGHSH and LQKENI. The CDR3 holds 17 amino acids from the cysteine to the phenylalanine. The kept DNA is CDR3 alone, 51 bases in frame from the first base. At the junction V is shortened by 2 bases and J by 3 bases; bases outside the gene matches: 8.